This TCR beta chain was sequenced for a study of T cells in women clearing cervical HPV infection. As for the study in general: Case blood drawn at lesion detection; control blood after infection cleared. Cases' blood sampling followed lesion detection by median around 160 days (90 to 200).

This CDR3 has 16 amino acids. The V end was cut by 0 bases, the J end by 5 bases, with 16 bases between. Germline loops: CDR1 ENHRY, CDR2 SYGVKD. Remarks on this clone: Sequencing ends 3 residues short of the CDR3 end; the germline J gene provides the rest.

Method: immunoSEQ multiplex PCR; TCRdb's copy keeps in-frame clones and lacks some. The sample features tens of thousands of clones, with approximately 4.2% in its top ten. The rearrangement uses TRBV10-3 and TRBJ1-2, with D maybe TRBD1 (6 bases). The sample comprised blood buffy coat. The source is a woman between 18 and 75 years old with a cervical HPV16 infection that either progressed to CIN3+ or cleared (not recorded which). The covered CDR3 bases are TGTGCCATCAGTGAGTCTTTGGGGGACAAACCATATGGC. Protein product: CAISESLGDKPYG. The whole CDR3 is CAISESLGDKPYGYTF.